This T cell receptor (beta chain) was recorded in a study of cytomegalovirus exposure and HLA in healthy donors. The PCR ran on 60 Vbeta and 13 Jbeta primers. Generated by immunoSEQ multiplex PCR, the TCRdb table keeps only in-frame clones and is missing some. This table has about 200,000 clones, around 85% appearing once. Study-wide findings and caveats: Per published accounts, TCR beta sequences correctly predicted the HLA-A and HLA-B alleles of most subjects. Researchers catalogued roughly 150 TCR beta chains as cytomegalovirus-associated.

To note about this clone: Its antigen is as yet unknown.

CDR1 and CDR2 (germline): SGHRS, YFSETQ. This CDR3 spans 14 amino acids. The ends lost 0 bases at V and 3 bases at J; junction bases unmatched: 0. The sample was PBMCs. The receptor comes from a man in his fifties or sixties in good health and CMV-seronegative. The chain couples TRBV5-1 to TRBJ2-1, with 7 bases lining up with TRBD2. CDR3 sequence reads: CASSLASGYNEQFF. CDR3 nucleotides: TGCGCCAGCAGCTTGGCTAGCGGCTACAATGAGCAGTTCTTC.